This T cell receptor beta chain was sequenced in a study of CD8 T cells in ankylosing spondylitis. Study-level results: One TCR beta motif, made up of eight highly homologous variants, appeared characteristic of ankylosing spondylitis blood. Enrichment of disease-linked clones was reportedly significant in matched ankylosing spondylitis synovial fluid.

J gave up 5 bases and V 9 bases, and 7 bases lay outside the gene matches. The germline gives CDR1 SGHRS, CDR2 YFSETQ. CDR3 length: 13 amino acids. This clonotype has at least ten counts. Its antigen is currently unknown. TCRdb ran MiXCR on the 5' RACE reads and lists one entry per CDR3 protein. Of 500,000 or so distinct CDR3 sequences listed, approximately 5.3% are singletons. This chain links TRBV5-1 with TRBJ2-1, with 8 bases aligning to TRBD2. Sequencing was carried out using blood, either unsorted or a sorted T cell fraction (not recorded which). This sequence originates from a male donor with ankylosing spondylitis. CDR3 sequence (DNA): TGCGCCACCGGGAGGGGTCTAAACAATGAGCAGTTCTTC. Translating it yields CATGRGLNNEQFF.